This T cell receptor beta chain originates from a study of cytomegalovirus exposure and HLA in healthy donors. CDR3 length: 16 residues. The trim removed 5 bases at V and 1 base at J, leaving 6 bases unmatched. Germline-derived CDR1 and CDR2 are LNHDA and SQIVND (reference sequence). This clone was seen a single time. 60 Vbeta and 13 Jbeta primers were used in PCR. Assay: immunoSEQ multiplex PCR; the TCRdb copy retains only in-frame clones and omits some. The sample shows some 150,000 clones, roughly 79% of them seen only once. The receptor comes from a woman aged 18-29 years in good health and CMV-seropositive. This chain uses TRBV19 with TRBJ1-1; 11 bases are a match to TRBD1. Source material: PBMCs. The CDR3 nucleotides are TGTGCCAGTAGTGTGGGACAGGGGGTTTGGAACACTGAAGCTTTCTTT. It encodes CASSVGQGVWNTEAFF. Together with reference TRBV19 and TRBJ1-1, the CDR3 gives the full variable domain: DGGITQSPKYLFRKEGQNVTLSCEQNLNHDAMYWYRQDPGQGLRLIYYSQIVNDFQKGDIAEGYSVSREKKESFPLTVTSAQKNPTAFYLCASSVGQGVWNTEAFFGQGTRLTVV.